One sample yielded the 8 T cell receptor beta chains listed below, sequenced in a study of T cell repertoires in cytomegalovirus infection (dated 2019 in TCRdb). Sequencer: Illumina HiSeq 1500. TCRdb redid the processing of the public reads, applying fastp at Q25 and MiXCR, and retained in-frame beta chains. Rows with one shared CDR3 protein collapse into an entry with the most common genes and DNA. Present in this sample are under 200,000 distinct CDR3 sequences, roughly 17% of which were seen just once. The ten most abundant clones make up around 20% of the sample. The sample consisted of CD8+ T cells from PBMCs. The receptors shown here come from a human donor in good health (CMV status not recorded). Some clones in this sample may be carry-over from other donors' samples.

The genes are TRBV7-6 and TRBJ1-4; D remains ambiguous. The germline gives CDR1 SGHVS, CDR2 FNYEAQ. The V end was cut by 4 bases, the J end by 5 bases, with 17 bases between. The CDR3 is made up of 16 amino acids. This chain's CDR3 is CASSSTGARANEKLFF. The CDR3 DNA reads as TGTGCCAGCAGCTCCACGGGCGCAAGAGCCAATGAAAAACTGTTTTTT.

This clonotype was recorded only once. The chain couples TRBV11-2 to TRBJ2-1, with 9 bases fitting TRBD2. The CDR3 has 15 residues. Germline CDR1 reads SGHAT; CDR2 reads FQNNGV. The V and J ends lost 6 bases and 4 bases, in that order; junction bases with no gene match: 7. The CDR3 sequence: CASRLSGGQYNEQFF. CDR3 coding DNA: TGTGCCAGCAGGTTGAGCGGGGGGCAATACAATGAGCAGTTCTTC.

This clonotype came up a few times. The chain is built from TRBV7-2 and TRBJ2-4; 13 bases are a match to TRBD2. The junction had 7 bases not matched to a gene; V was cut back by 1 base and J by 1 base. The CDR3 runs 19 residues. From germline, CDR1 is SGHTA and CDR2 FQGNSA. The CDR3 nucleotides read TGTGCCAGCAGCTTAGATGAGACTAGCGGGAGGAGGGCCAAAAACATTCAGTACTTC. Translation: CASSLDETSGRRAKNIQYF.

This clonotype was counted only a few times. This CDR3 is CASSFPSYNEQFF. CDR3 nucleotide sequence: TGTGCCAGCAGCTTTCCCTCCTACAATGAGCAGTTCTTC. The chain is built from TRBV5-4 and TRBJ2-1; D gene ambiguous. Trimming left V 2 bases short and J 0 bases short, with 3 bases between. The germline V gene encodes CDR1 SGHNT and CDR2 YYREEE (reference sequence). This CDR3 spans 13 amino acids. Complete variable domain (other parts from reference TRBV5-4 and TRBJ2-1): ETGVTQSPTHLIKTRGQQVTLRCSSQSGHNTVSWYQQALGQGPQFIFQYYREEENGRGNFPPRFSGLQFPNYSSELNVNALELDDSALYLCASSFPSYNEQFFGPGTRLTVL.

The chain uses TRBV11-2 and TRBJ2-2; perhaps TRBD2 as D (7 bases). This CDR3 is built from 13 residues. Germline lookup yields CDR1 SGHAT and CDR2 FQNNGV. The V and J ends lost 2 bases and 7 bases respectively, with 8 bases between them. The CDR3 sequence is CASSLRGGGELFF. CDR3 coding DNA: TGTGCCAGCAGCTTAAGGGGGGGCGGGGAGCTGTTTTTT.

The rearrangement joins TRBV6-2 or TRBV6-3 to TRBJ2-7; no reliable D call. Germline CDR1 is MNHEY and CDR2 is SVGEGT. The length of the CDR3 is 14 residues. V lost 2 bases and J lost 2, with 10 bases in between. The CDR3 bases are TGTGCCAGCAGTTACAAGGTGGGGACCTACGAGCAGTACTTC. This encodes CASSYKVGTYEQYF.

This chain connects TRBV29-1 to TRBJ2-1; D is uncertain. Trimming removed 2 bases at V and 3 bases at J, with 17 bases between. Looked up from germline, CDR1 is SQVTM and CDR2 is ANQGSEA. The CDR3 totals 16 residues. The CDR3 coding sequence is TGCAGCGTTGAATCGGTAGGATGGGCCGTCTACAATGAGCAGTTCTTC. Protein: CSVESVGWAVYNEQFF.

Ten or more counts support this clonotype. V gene TRBV7-3 combines with J gene TRBJ2-7; 8 bases are shared with TRBD2. Germline V gives CDR1 SGHTA, CDR2 FQGTGA. The J segment lost 4 bases and the V segment lost 7 bases, leaving 9 bases of the junction unmatched. The CDR3 runs to 14 residues. This chain's CDR3 is CASTPGLADYEQYF. CDR3 nucleotides: TGTGCCAGCACTCCTGGACTAGCAGATTACGAGCAGTACTTC.